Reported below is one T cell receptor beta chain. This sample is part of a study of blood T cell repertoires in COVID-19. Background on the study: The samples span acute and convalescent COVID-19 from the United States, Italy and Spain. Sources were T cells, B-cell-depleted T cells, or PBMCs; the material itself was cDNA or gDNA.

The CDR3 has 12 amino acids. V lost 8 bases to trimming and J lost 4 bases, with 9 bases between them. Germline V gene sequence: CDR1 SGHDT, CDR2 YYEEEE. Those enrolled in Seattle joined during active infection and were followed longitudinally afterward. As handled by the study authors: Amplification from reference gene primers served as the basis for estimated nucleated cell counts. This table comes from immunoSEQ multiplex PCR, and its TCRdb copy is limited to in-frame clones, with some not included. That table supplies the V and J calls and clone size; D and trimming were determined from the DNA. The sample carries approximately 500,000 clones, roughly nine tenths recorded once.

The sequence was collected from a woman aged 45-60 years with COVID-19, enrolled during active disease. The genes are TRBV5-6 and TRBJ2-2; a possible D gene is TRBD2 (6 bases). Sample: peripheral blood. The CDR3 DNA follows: TGTGCCAGTGCGGGGCCCACCGGGGAGCTGTTTTTT. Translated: CASAGPTGELFF.